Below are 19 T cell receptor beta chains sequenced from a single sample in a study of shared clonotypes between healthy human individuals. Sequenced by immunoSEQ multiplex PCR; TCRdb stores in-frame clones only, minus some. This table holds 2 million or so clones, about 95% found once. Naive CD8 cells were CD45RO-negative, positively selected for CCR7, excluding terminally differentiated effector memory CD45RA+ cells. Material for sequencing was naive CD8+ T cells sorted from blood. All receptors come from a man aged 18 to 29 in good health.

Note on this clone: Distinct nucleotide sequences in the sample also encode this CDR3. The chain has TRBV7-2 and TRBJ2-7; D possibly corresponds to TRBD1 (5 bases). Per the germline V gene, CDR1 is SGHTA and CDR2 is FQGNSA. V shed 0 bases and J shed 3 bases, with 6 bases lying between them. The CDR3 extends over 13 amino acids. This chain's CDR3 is CASSLAGVYEQYF. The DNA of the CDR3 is TGTGCCAGCAGCTTAGCAGGGGTCTACGAGCAGTACTTC.

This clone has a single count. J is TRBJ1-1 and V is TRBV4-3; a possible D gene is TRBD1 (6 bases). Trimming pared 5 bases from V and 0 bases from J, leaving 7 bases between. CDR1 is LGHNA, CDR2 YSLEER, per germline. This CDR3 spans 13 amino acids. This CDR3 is CASSDRMNTEAFF. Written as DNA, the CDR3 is TGCGCCAGCAGCGACAGGATGAACACTGAAGCTTTCTTT.

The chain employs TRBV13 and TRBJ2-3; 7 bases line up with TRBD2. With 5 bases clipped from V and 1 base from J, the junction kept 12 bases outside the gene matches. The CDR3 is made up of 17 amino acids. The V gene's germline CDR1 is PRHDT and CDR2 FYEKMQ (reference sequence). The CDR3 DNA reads TGTGCCAGCAGCCAAACGCGTGGGCTAGCGGGCACAGATACGCAGTATTTT. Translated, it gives CASSQTRGLAGTDTQYF.

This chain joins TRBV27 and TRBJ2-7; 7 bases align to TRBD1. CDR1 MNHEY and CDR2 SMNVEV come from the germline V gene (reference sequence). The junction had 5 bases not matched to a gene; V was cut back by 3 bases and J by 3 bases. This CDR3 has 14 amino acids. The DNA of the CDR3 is TGTGCCAGCAGTTTCACGGACAGGATCTACGAGCAGTACTTC. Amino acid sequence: CASSFTDRIYEQYF.

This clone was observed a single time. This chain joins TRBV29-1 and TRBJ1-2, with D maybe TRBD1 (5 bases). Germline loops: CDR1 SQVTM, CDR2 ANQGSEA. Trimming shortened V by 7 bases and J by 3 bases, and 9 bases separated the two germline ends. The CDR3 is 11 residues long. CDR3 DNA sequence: TGCAGCGCTTTGGGGGACTATGGCTACACCTTC. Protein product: CSALGDYGYTF.

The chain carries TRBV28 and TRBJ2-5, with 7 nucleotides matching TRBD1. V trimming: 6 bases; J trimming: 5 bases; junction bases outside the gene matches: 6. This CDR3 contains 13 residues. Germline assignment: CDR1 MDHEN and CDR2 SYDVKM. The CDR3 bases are TGTGCCAGCAGCTTAGACAGGGCTGAGACCCAGTACTTC. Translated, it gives CASSLDRAETQYF. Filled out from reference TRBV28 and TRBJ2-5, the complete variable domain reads DVKVTQSSRYLVKRTGEKVFLECVQDMDHENMFWYRQDPGLGLRLIYFSYDVKMKEKGDIPEGYSVSREKKERFSLILESASTNQTSMYLCASSLDRAETQYFGPGTRLLVL.

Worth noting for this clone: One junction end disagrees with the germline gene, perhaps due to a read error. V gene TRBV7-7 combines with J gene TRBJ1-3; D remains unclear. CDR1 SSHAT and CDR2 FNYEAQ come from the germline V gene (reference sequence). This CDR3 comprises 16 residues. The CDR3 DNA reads TGTGCTAGCAGCCGATACCACTACCGCTCTGGAAACACCATATATTTT. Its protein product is CASSRYHYRSGNTIYF.

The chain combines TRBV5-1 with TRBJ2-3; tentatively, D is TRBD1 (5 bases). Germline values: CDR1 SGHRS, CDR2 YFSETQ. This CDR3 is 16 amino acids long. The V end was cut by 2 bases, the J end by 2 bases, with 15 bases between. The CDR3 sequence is CASSLLEGANTDTQYF. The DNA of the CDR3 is TGCGCCAGCAGCTTACTCGAAGGGGCCAACACAGATACGCAGTATTTT.

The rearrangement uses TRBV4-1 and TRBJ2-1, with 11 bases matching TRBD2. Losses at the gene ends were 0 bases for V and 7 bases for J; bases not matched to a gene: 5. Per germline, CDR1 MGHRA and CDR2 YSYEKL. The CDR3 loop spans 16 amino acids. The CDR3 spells CASSQDRPSGRNEQFF. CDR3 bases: TGCGCCAGCAGCCAAGACCGACCTAGCGGGAGGAATGAGCAGTTCTTC.

The CDR3 loop is CASSPGTSGRWGTDTQYF. The CDR3 DNA follows: TGTGCCAGCAGTCCCGGGACTAGCGGGAGATGGGGCACAGATACGCAGTATTTT. The chain links TRBV27 to TRBJ2-3, with 14 bases identical to TRBD2. The junction had 8 bases not matched to a gene; V was cut back by 5 bases and J by 1 base. The CDR3 contains 18 residues. Per germline, CDR1 MNHEY and CDR2 SMNVEV (reference sequence).

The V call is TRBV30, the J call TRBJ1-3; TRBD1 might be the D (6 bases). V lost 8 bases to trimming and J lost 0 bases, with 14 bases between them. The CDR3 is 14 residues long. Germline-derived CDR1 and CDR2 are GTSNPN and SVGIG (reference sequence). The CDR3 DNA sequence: TGTGCCGGGACCCAGGGGAACTCTGGAAACACCATATATTTT. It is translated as CAGTQGNSGNTIYF.

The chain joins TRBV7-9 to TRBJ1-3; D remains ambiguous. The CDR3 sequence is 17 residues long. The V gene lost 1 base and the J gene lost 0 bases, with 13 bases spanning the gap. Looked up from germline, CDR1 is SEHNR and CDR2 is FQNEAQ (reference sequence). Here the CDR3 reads CASSLGRLTPSGNTIYF. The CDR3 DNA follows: TGTGCCAGCAGCTTAGGGCGTCTGACACCCTCTGGAAACACCATATATTTT.

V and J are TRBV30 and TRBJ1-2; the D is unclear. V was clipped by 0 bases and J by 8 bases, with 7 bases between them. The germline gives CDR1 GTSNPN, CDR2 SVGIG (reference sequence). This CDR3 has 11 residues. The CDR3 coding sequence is TGTGCCTGGAGTGTTGGGCCCGGCTACACCTTC. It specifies CAWSVGPGYTF.

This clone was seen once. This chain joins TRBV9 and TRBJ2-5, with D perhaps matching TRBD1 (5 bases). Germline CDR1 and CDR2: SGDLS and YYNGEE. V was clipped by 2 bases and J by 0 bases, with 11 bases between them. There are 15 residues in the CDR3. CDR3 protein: CASSVKGPYQETQYF. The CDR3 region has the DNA TGTGCCAGCAGCGTCAAGGGGCCGTACCAAGAGACCCAGTACTTC.

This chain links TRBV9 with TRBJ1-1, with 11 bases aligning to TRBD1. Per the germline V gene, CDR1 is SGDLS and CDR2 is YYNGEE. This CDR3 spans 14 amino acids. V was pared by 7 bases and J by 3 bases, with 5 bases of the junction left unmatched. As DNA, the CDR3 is TGTGCCAGCGGACAGGGGGCAAGTTACACTGAAGCTTTCTTT. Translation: CASGQGASYTEAFF.

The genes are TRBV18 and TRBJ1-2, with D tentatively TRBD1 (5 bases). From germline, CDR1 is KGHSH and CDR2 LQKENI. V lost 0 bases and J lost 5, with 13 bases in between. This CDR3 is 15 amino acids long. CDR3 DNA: TGTGCCAGCTCACCACCGAGTGACAGTCTTTATGGCTACACCTTC. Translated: CASSPPSDSLYGYTF.

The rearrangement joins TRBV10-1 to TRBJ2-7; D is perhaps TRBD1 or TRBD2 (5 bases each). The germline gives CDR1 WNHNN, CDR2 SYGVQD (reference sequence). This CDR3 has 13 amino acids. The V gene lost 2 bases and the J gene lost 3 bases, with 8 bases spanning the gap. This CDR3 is CASSEGDGYEQYF. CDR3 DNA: TGCGCCAGCAGTGAGGGGGACGGCTACGAGCAGTACTTC.

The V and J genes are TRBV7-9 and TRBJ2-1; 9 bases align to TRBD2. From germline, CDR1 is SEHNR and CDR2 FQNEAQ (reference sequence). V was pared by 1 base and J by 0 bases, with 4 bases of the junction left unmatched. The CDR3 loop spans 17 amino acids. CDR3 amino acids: CASSLEALAGSYNEQFF. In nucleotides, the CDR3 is TGTGCCAGCAGCTTAGAGGCACTAGCGGGCTCCTACAATGAGCAGTTCTTC.

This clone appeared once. Written as DNA, the CDR3 is TGTGCCAGCAGCCCCGGGACTGAGAACACTGAAGCTTTCTTT. It yields the protein CASSPGTENTEAFF. The rearrangement links TRBV9 to TRBJ1-1; D possibly corresponds to TRBD1 (5 bases). The CDR3 covers 14 residues. Looked up from germline, CDR1 is SGDLS and CDR2 is YYNGEE. V was clipped by 4 bases and J by 1 base, with 11 bases between them.